The present entry profiles one TCR beta chain with its context. This clonotype was observed at least ten times. What this receptor recognizes is not known. Base qualities were left out, and no much larger clone turns up one base away. All donors were healthy Caucasians. The data are from a study of identical twins (dated by TCRdb to about 2016). Some background on the complete study: The study deep-sequenced TCR alpha and beta repertoires from monozygotic twins, unrelated adults of various ages and cord blood to test whether fetal clonotypes persist. Replicate twin experiments were performed at different times using different library preparation protocols to rule out contamination. Here is what the overall study found, with its caveats: Compared with coincidental sharing between unrelated individuals, an excess of low generation-probability sequences was observed among out-of-frame TCR alpha sequences shared between twins. Abundant cord blood beta clonotypes had fewer insertions, young adult naive repertoires showed a similar but weaker trend, and memory repertoires showed no such trend. Invariant T cells such as MAIT and iNKT could partly confound zero-insertion analyses, though diverse VJ usage argued against this for most clonotypes. A weaker excess of twin sharing was found in beta out-of-frame sequences because the signal-to-noise ratio was lowered by fewer shared sequences. Out-of-frame TCR alpha sharing in monozygotic twins was systematically underestimated by recombination models, whereas sharing between unrelated individuals was in agreement with the recombination models. Because the same donors could not be followed over many years, conclusions were based on cross-sectional statistical analysis.

Trimming costs V 4 bases and J 0 bases, and their ends lie 3 bases apart. Measured from the cysteine to the phenylalanine, the CDR3 is 11 residues long. The sequence is cut down to CDR3 DNA, 33 bases in frame from base 1. Via the germline V gene, CDR1 is SQVTM and CDR2 ANQGSEA. Receptors were amplified or captured by 5' RACE. Sequenced on an Illumina HiSeq 2000. Template switching added a universal primer binding site, and the final cDNA carried a unique molecular identifier that allowed TCR cDNA molecules to be counted accurately. First-strand cDNA for TCR alpha and beta chains was synthesized from specific primers in the conserved constant-segment region. To control for contamination, every cDNA library carried two barcodes: a SMART-Mk sample barcode plus Illumina barcodes. TruSeq adapter sequences and Illumina sample barcodes were added in two successive PCR steps. The Illumina HiSeq platform was used with custom primers to sequence TCR alpha and beta cDNA libraries. The study's processing was this. Raw reads were processed with MiGEC to extract unique molecular identifiers, and MiXCR was used to determine CDR3 positions. Recombination models were inferred per individual with the repgenHMM and IGoR tools using an EM algorithm. Shared clonotype analysis was performed with the tcR package in R, normalizing sharing by the product of cloneset sizes. Out-of-frame nonproductive sequences were analyzed to study raw recombination free of thymic and clonal selection effects. The public reads were quality trimmed at Q25 with fastp and then assembled into clones with MiXCR by TCRdb, keeping productive beta chains. One record per CDR3 amino acid sequence lists the most common genes and DNA. TCRdb's processing, not the study's, gives the V and J calls here. This sample is represented by some 1,700,000 distinct CDR3 sequences; under 35% of them were singletons. The leading ten clones occupy more than 0.25% of the sample.

Sequenced material: cord blood. The chain is made from TRBV29-1 and TRBJ1-1; the D gene lacks a confident call. This clonotype was obtained from a newborn girl in good health. The CDR3 has the sequence CSVGVNTEAFF. The DNA sequence is TGCAGCGTTGGGGTGAACACTGAAGCTTTCTTT.